This T cell receptor beta chain was obtained from a study of CD8+CD57+ T cells in acquired aplastic anemia. Across the whole study: Sorted CD4+ and CD8+ cells yielded DNA averaging around 3.2 ug.

TCR beta VDJ and CDR3 were profiled, and genomic DNA was the template. TCRdb fed the reads into MiXCR, producing one record per CDR3 protein. Found here are roughly 200,000 distinct CDR3 sequences, over 55% of them singletons; the top ten hold 25% to 35%. The length of the CDR3 is 15 residues. The germline CDR1 and CDR2 sequences are SGHTA and FQGTGA. V lost 2 bases and J lost 1; bases outside the gene matches: 3. This sequence originates from a human donor in good health. Sequencing input: sorted CD4+, CD8+, or CD8+CD57+ T cells (not recorded which) from PBMCs. The V gene is TRBV7-3, the J gene TRBJ2-5; 8 nucleotides match TRBD2. CDR3 bases: TGTGCCAGCAGCTTAGCGGGAGGAGGCCAAGAGACCCAGTACTTC. As protein: CASSLAGGGQETQYF.